This T cell receptor beta chain was profiled in a study of blood T cell repertoires in COVID-19. Study-wide context: Spain, Italy and the United States supplied samples that represented acute and convalescent COVID-19.

The germline V gene encodes CDR1 MGHRA and CDR2 YSYEKL. V trimming: 5 bases; J trimming: 8 bases; junction bases outside the gene matches: 8. This CDR3 has 13 residues. In the source study's methods: The assay estimated nucleated cells by amplifying reference gene primers. Profiling relied on immunoSEQ multiplex PCR, and the TCRdb table lists in-frame clones only, not all of them. V, J and clone size are taken as reported in that table, and D and trimming were inferred from the DNA itself. This sample carries tens of thousands of clones, 87% of them seen once, and the ten largest clones take approximately 3.7%. While infection was still active, Seattle patients were enrolled and then followed longitudinally.

What was sequenced was peripheral blood. V gene TRBV4-1 combines with J gene TRBJ1-1; 7 bases are shared with TRBD1. This receptor was obtained from a man aged 40-50 years with COVID-19, enrolled during active disease. The CDR3 spells CASSSPVRGEAFF. The CDR3 coding sequence is TGCGCCAGCAGCTCCCCGGTCAGGGGGGAAGCTTTCTTT.